This T cell receptor (beta chain) was sequenced for a study of T cells after yellow fever vaccination. Study results and limitations: Across the CD4 and CD8 compartments, a small share of clonotypes was present in both. It was the secondary response that reached its peak faster, day 5 versus 15, but it was weaker. From the bulk population, abundant clonotypes could contaminate and appear within FACS-sorted repertoires.

TCR cDNA, made by 5'RACE template switching, carried an added universal primer site and UMIs. Using its own MiXCR run on the 5' RACE reads, TCRdb lists one record per CDR3 protein. The sample records about 400,000 distinct CDR3 sequences, around 10% being singletons. Comments on this clonotype: As yet, its antigen is unknown.

V was shortened by 5 bases and J by 4 bases, with 11 bases between the two germline ends. The CDR3 is 13 residues long. The TCR was taken from a young man who received the YFV17D yellow fever vaccine. The source was PBMCs, collected on the day of the first yellow fever vaccination. The rearrangement uses TRBV12-3 or TRBV12-4 and TRBJ1-1, with no clear D. The CDR3 region is CASSRLVSTEAFF. Written as DNA, the CDR3 is TGTGCCAGCAGTCGACTTGTGAGCACTGAAGCTTTCTTT.